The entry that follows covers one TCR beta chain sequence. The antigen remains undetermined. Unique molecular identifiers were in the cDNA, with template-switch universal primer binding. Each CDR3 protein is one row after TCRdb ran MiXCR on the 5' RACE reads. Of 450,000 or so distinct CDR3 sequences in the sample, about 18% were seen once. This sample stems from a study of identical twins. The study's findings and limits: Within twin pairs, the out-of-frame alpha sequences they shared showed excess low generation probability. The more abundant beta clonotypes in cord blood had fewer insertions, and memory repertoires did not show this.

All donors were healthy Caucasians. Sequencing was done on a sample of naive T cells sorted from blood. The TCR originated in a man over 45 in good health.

CDR3 amino acids: CASSLIIVTDTQYF. CDR3 DNA sequence: TGTGCCAGCAGCTTAATCATCGTTACAGATACGCAGTATTTT. The V call is TRBV7-9, the J call TRBJ2-3, with D unresolved. V was pared by 2 bases and J by 3 bases, with 9 bases between. CDR3 length equals 14 residues. Germline V gives CDR1 SEHNR, CDR2 FQNEAQ (reference sequence).